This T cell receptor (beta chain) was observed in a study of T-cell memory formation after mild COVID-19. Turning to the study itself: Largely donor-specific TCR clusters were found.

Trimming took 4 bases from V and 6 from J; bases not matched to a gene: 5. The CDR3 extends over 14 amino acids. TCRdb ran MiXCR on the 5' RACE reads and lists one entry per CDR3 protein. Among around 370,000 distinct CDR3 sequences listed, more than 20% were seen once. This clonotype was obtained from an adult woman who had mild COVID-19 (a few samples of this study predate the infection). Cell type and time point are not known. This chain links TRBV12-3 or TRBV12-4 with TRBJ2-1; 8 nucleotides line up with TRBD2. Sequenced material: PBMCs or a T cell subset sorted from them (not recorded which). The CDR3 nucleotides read TGTGCCAGCAGTTCGACTAGCGTGGGCAATGAGCAGTTCTTC. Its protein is CASSSTSVGNEQFF.